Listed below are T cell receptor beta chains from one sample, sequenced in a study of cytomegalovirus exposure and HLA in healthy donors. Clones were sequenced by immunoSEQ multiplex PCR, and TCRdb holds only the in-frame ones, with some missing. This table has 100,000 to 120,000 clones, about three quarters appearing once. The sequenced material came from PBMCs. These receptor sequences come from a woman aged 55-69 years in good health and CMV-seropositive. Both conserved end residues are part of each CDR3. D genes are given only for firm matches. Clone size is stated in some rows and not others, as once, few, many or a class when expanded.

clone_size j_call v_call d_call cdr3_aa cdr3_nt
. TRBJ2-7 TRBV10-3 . CAIGRGRDGTYEQYF TGTGCCATCGGCAGGGGTAGGGACGGAACCTACGAGCAGTACTTC
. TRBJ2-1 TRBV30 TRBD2 CAWSASVDWTSPYNEQFF TGTGCCTGGAGTGCATCGGTTGATTGGACTAGCCCCTACAATGAGCAGTTCTTC
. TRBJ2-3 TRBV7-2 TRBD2 CASSLDGLAGVGRAQYF TGTGCCAGCAGCTTAGATGGACTAGCGGGGGTCGGAAGGGCGCAGTATTTT
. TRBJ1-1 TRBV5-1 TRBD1 CASSLYSGGTEAFF TGCGCCAGCAGCCTGTACTCAGGGGGCACTGAAGCTTTCTTT
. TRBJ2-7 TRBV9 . CASSVTQTASEQYF TGTGCCAGCAGCGTAACCCAGACAGCGAGCGAGCAGTACTTC
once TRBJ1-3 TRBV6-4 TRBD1 CASSTSDRGWENTIYF TGTGCCAGCAGTACATCGGACAGGGGATGGGAAAACACCATATATTTT
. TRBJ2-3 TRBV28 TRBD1 CASSLIGTGDDTQYF TGTGCCAGCAGTTTGATCGGGACAGGGGATGATACGCAGTATTTT
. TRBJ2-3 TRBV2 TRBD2 CASSESGWGGDTQYF TGTGCCAGCAGTGAAAGCGGGTGGGGGGGAGATACGCAGTATTTT
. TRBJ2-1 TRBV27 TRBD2 CASSLSSGVYNEQFF TGTGCCAGCAGTTTATCTAGCGGGGTTTACAATGAGCAGTTCTTC
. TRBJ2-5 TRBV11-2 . CASSFNGVGQETQYF TGTGCCAGCAGCTTTAACGGGGTGGGCCAAGAGACCCAGTACTTC
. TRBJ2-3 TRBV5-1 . CASSLGLAEADTQYF TGCGCCAGCAGCTTGGGGTTAGCGGAGGCAGATACGCAGTATTTT
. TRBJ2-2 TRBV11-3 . CASSLTQGGGTGELFF TGTGCCAGCAGCTTAACTCAAGGTGGGGGGACCGGGGAGCTGTTTTTT